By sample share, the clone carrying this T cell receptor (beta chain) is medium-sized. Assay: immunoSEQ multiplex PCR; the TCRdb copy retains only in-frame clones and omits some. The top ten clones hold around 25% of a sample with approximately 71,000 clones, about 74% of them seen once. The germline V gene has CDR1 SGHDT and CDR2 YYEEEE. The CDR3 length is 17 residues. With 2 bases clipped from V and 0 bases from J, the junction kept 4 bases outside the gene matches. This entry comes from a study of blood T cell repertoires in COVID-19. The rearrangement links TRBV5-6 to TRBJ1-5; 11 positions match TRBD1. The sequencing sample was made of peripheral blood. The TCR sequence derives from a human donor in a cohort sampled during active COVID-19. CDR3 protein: CASSFWTGGSSNQPQHF. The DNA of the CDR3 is TGTGCCAGCAGCTTTTGGACAGGGGGCAGTAGCAATCAGCCCCAGCATTTT. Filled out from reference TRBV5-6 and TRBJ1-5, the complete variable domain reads DAGVTQSPTHLIKTRGQQVTLRCSPKSGHDTVSWYQQALGQGPQFIFQYYEEEERQRGNFPDRFSGHQFPNYSSELNVNALLLGDSALYLCASSFWTGGSSNQPQHFGDGTRLSIL.